A single sample gave rise to the 18 T cell receptor beta chains below, sequenced in a study of response to subunit inactivated influenza vaccine. Each CDR3 protein is one row after TCRdb ran MiXCR on the RT-PCR reads. The data show over 150,000 distinct CDR3 sequences, under 13% seen once. Here the sequenced sample was non-naive T cells sorted from PBMCs, taken about 40 days after vaccination. These receptors all stem from a man aged 45-65 years who received an inactivated influenza vaccine.

This clonotype was counted only a few times. The rearrangement links TRBV4-1 to TRBJ1-2, with a possible D match to TRBD1 (6 bases). Trimming cost V 0 bases and J 7 bases, with 12 bases left between them. The CDR3 runs to 14 residues. Germline V gives CDR1 MGHRA, CDR2 YSYEKL. The CDR3, as DNA: TGCGCCAGCAGCCAAGATCTACAGGGTATTGGCTACACCTTC. The encoded protein is CASSQDLQGIGYTF.

J is TRBJ1-2 and V is TRBV4-3, with D possibly matching TRBD1 (5 bases). The V and J ends lost 4 bases and 8 bases respectively, with 14 bases between them. The germline gives CDR1 LGHNA, CDR2 YSLEER. The CDR3 runs to 13 residues. CDR3 residues: CASSLSGAEGYTF. The CDR3 DNA reads TGCGCCAGCAGCCTGAGCGGGGCTGAGGGCTACACCTTC.

There are a few counts of this clonotype. A read error may account for a junction end that differs from germline. The chain has TRBV20-1 and TRBJ1-1; 8 nucleotides match TRBD1. The CDR3 is 13 amino acids. Germline V gene data show CDR1 as DFQATT and CDR2 as SNEGSKA (reference sequence). The CDR3 protein is CSACRTGNTEAFF. CDR3 sequence (DNA): TGCAGTGCTTGCAGGACAGGGAACACTGAAGCGTTCTTT.

Many counts were recorded for this clonotype. The chain carries TRBV6-2 or TRBV6-3 and TRBJ2-2; 12 nucleotides agree with TRBD2. The CDR3 loop spans 20 amino acids. The germline CDR1 and CDR2 sequences are MNHEY and SVGEGT. V lost 2 bases and J lost 6; bases outside the gene matches: 16. The CDR3 spells CASSYRIGFSTSGGPGELFF. The CDR3 DNA reads as TGTGCCAGCAGTTACCGGATTGGGTTCTCGACTAGCGGGGGTCCCGGGGAGCTGTTTTTT.

The chain recombines TRBV10-3 with TRBJ2-7, with a tentative D call TRBD1 (5 bases). This CDR3 is 14 amino acids long. V dropped 4 bases and J dropped 3 bases, with 13 bases sitting between them. Germline CDR1 and CDR2: ENHRY and SYGVKD. The CDR3 region is CAISVATVNYEQYF. The CDR3 nucleotides are TGTGCCATCAGTGTGGCGACAGTGAACTACGAGCAGTACTTC.

This clonotype was seen only a few times. This chain joins TRBV3-1 and TRBJ1-2; TRBD1 might be the D (5 bases). V was trimmed by 3 bases and J by 2 bases, leaving 10 bases between them. This CDR3 is built from 14 residues. In germline, CDR1 is LGHDT, CDR2 YNNKEL (reference sequence). CDR3 coding DNA: TGTGCCAGCAGCCAGGCAGGGATGAACTATGGCTACACCTTC. Its protein product is CASSQAGMNYGYTF.

At least ten counts were recorded for this clonotype. This sequence joins TRBV5-5 and TRBJ2-1, with D tentatively TRBD1 or TRBD2 (5 bases each). V gave up 4 bases and J gave up 14 bases, with 19 bases separating them. The length of the CDR3 is 13 residues. The V gene's germline CDR1 is SGHKS and CDR2 YYEKEE (reference sequence). The CDR3 bases are TGTGCCAGCAGCCCGCAATATGGGGGTTTCGAGTTCTTC. It encodes CASSPQYGGFEFF.

The chain recombines TRBV12-3 or TRBV12-4 with TRBJ1-1; D ambiguous. Trimming removed 2 bases from V and 5 bases from J, with 9 bases in between. CDR3 size: 13 residues. The CDR3 sequence: CASSLTERTEAFF. The CDR3 region has the DNA TGTGCCAGCAGTTTAACGGAGCGGACTGAAGCTTTCTTT.

This clonotype was recorded a few times. This chain uses TRBV4-3 with TRBJ1-1, with 7 nucleotides matching TRBD1. J lost 6 bases, V lost 0 bases, and 7 bases had no gene match. The length of the CDR3 is 15 residues. Germline V gene lookup returns CDR1 LGHNA and CDR2 YSLEER. CDR3 in DNA: TGCGCCAGCAGCCAAGATTCAGGGGGGGCCGCTGAAGCTTTCTTT. This sequence encodes CASSQDSGGAAEAFF.

The sample holds a few counts of this clonotype. V is TRBV7-9 and J is TRBJ2-3; unclear D gene. From germline, CDR1 is SEHNR and CDR2 FQNEAQ (reference sequence). The CDR3 spans 13 residues. Trimming stripped 5 bases from V and 6 bases from J, with 12 bases between. The CDR3 spells CASSTQARDTQYF. In nucleotides, the CDR3 is TGTGCCAGCAGCACTCAGGCCAGGGATACGCAGTATTTT.

V and J are TRBV7-2 and TRBJ2-5, with TRBD2 matching 9 bases. Germline assignment: CDR1 SGHTA and CDR2 FQGNSA. V lost 8 bases to trimming and J lost 13 bases; unmatched junction nucleotides: 5. The CDR3 length is 10 residues. The DNA of the CDR3 is TGTGCCAGCGGCGGGGGGGCACTGTACTTC. Translation: CASGGGALYF.

This clonotype was counted ten times or more. This chain links TRBV20-1 with TRBJ2-7, with 11 nucleotides matching TRBD2. Germline V lookup: CDR1 DFQATT, CDR2 SNEGSKA (reference sequence). This CDR3 comprises 16 residues. Trimming cost V 4 bases and J 4 bases; bases outside gene matches: 12. The CDR3 region is CSAKGVAGGQVYEQYF. The CDR3 DNA is TGCAGTGCTAAGGGCGTAGCGGGAGGGCAAGTTTACGAGCAGTACTTC.

This clonotype was observed a few times. V and J are TRBV2 and TRBJ2-7; TRBD1 might be the D (6 bases). Germline CDR1 is SNHLY and CDR2 is FYNNEI. The germline V and J ends were trimmed by 6 bases and 6 bases, with 12 bases remaining between them. This CDR3 has 12 amino acids. The CDR3 spells CASSLRRGEQYF. In nucleotides, the CDR3 is TGTGCCAGCAGCCTGCGCAGGGGCGAGCAGTACTTC. The full variable domain, in which reference TRBV2 and TRBJ2-7 provide the parts outside the CDR3, is EPEVTQTPSHQVTQMGQEVILRCVPISNHLYFYWYRQILGQKVEFLVSFYNNEISEKSEIFDDQFSVERPDGSNFTLKIRSTKLEDSAMYFCASSLRRGEQYFGPGTRLTVT.

The chain has TRBV5-6 and TRBJ2-7; tentatively, D is TRBD2 (6 bases). V was cut by 4 bases and J by 0 bases, with 17 bases left in between. The CDR3 has 16 residues. CDR1 is SGHDT, CDR2 YYEEEE, per germline. For the CDR3, the DNA is TGTGCCAGCAGCCCCGTCAGGCGGACTACCTCCTACGAGCAGTACTTC. The encoded protein is CASSPVRRTTSYEQYF.

A few counts support this clonotype. The V gene is TRBV7-8, the J gene TRBJ2-5, with 13 bases fitting TRBD2. This CDR3 contains 19 residues. Germline V lookup: CDR1 SGHVS, CDR2 FQNEAQ. J lost 2 bases, V lost 5 bases, and 14 bases had no gene match. CDR3 nucleotide sequence: TGTGCCAGCAGCAAGCCCGGGACTAGCGGGGTTTGGGGACAAGAGACCCAGTACTTC. Its translation is CASSKPGTSGVWGQETQYF.

The genes are TRBV5-1 and TRBJ2-1; TRBD1 matches at 10 bases. Germline V gene lookup returns CDR1 SGHRS and CDR2 YFSETQ. The CDR3 has 15 residues. The J segment lost 6 bases and the V segment lost 0 bases, leaving 3 bases of the junction unmatched. CDR3 coding DNA: TGCGCCAGCAGCTTGGGACAGGGGGCAAGCAATGAGCAGTTCTTC. The encoded protein is CASSLGQGASNEQFF.

At least ten counts were recorded for this clonotype. The CDR3 loop is CASRGIDRAHSGANVLTF. CDR3 coding DNA: TGTGCCAGCAGGGGGATCGACAGGGCCCACTCTGGGGCCAACGTCCTGACTTTC. J is TRBJ2-6 and V is TRBV7-8; 7 bases line up with TRBD1. The J segment lost 0 bases and the V segment lost 6 bases, leaving 11 bases of the junction unmatched. The germline gives CDR1 SGHVS, CDR2 FQNEAQ. The CDR3 runs 18 residues. Together with reference TRBV7-8 and TRBJ2-6, the CDR3 gives the full variable domain: GAGVSQSPRYKVAKRGQDVALRCDPISGHVSLFWYQQALGQGPEFLTYFQNEAQLDKSGLPSDRFFAERPEGSVSTLKIQRTQQEDSAVYLCASRGIDRAHSGANVLTFGAGSRLTVL.

This clonotype was recorded at least ten times. The rearrangement uses TRBV7-2 and TRBJ2-2; D is unresolved. The length of the CDR3 is 16 residues. CDR1 is SGHTA and CDR2 is FQGNSA in the germline V gene. V dropped 1 base and J dropped 0 bases, with 9 bases sitting between them. For the CDR3, the DNA is TGTGCCAGCAGCTTAGAGGTTAATACGAACACCGGGGAGCTGTTTTTT. This translates into CASSLEVNTNTGELFF.